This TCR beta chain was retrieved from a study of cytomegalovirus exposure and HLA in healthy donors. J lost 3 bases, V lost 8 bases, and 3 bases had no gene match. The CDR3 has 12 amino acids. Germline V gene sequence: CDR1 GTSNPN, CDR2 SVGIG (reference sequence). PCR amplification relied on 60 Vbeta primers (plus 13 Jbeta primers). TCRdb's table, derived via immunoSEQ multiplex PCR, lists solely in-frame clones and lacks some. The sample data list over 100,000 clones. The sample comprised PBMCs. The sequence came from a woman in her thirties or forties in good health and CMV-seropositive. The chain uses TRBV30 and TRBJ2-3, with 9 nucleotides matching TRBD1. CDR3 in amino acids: CAVDRGTDTQYF. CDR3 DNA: TGTGCCGTCGACAGGGGGACAGATACGCAGTATTTT. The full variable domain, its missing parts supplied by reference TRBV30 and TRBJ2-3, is SQTIHQWPATLVQPVGSPLSLECTVEGTSNPNLYWYRQAAGRGLQLLFYSVGIGQISSEVPQNLSASRPQDRQFILSSKKLLLSDSGFYLCAVDRGTDTQYFGPGTRLTVL.